These T cell receptor beta chains were read from a single sample in a study of blood T cell repertoires in COVID-19. Data came from immunoSEQ multiplex PCR; TCRdb stores just in-frame clones and leaves some out. The data contain fewer than 95,000 clones, about nine tenths of them singletons. The source material was peripheral blood. Source of these receptors: a male donor with acute or convalescent COVID-19. CDR3s leave out the opening cysteine and the closing phenylalanine or tryptophan. The order of the fields is CDR3 protein, J gene, V gene.

ASSPYEQGIYGYT,TRBJ1-2,TRBV6-5
ASSQGRLAGANTQY,TRBJ2-3,TRBV4-1
ASSILRGGNTEAF,TRBJ1-1,TRBV19
ASRGVTGLLEETQY,TRBJ2-5,TRBV5-8
AWSLGTGRGEKLF,TRBJ1-4,TRBV30
ASSGGDRGSSPLH,TRBJ1-6,TRBV2
ASRTGGRGYEQY,TRBJ2-7,TRBV28
ASRGTSGTYNEQF,TRBJ2-1,TRBV2
ASSGREDTGELF,TRBJ2-2,TRBV7-9
ASSIPGRGKGEKLF,TRBJ1-4,TRBV19
ASSPGNSGNQPQH,TRBJ1-5,TRBV7-9
ASLSGGSRETQY,TRBJ2-5,TRBV6-5
ASSHRGEGGEKLF,TRBJ1-4,TRBV6-5
ASSFERARYNEQF,TRBJ2-1,TRBV7-2
ASSPRESYEQY,TRBJ2-7,TRBV18
ASSGDRGLNGYT,TRBJ1-2,TRBV6-5